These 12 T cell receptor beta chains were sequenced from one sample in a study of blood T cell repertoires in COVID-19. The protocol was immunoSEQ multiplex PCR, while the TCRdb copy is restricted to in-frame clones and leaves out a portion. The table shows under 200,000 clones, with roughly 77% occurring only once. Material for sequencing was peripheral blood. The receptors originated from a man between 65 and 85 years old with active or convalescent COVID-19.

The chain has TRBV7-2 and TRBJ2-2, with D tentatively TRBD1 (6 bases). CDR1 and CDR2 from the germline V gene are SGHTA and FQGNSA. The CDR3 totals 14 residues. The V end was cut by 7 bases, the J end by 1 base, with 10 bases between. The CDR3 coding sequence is TGTGCCAGCATAGGACAGATGAACACCGGGGAGCTGTTTTTT. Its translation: CASIGQMNTGELFF. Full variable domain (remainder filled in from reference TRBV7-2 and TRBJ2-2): GAGVSQSPSNKVTEKGKDVELRCDPISGHTALYWYRQSLGQGLEFLIYFQGNSAPDKSGLPSDRFSAERTGGSVSTLTIQRTQQEDSAVYLCASIGQMNTGELFFGEGSRLTVL.

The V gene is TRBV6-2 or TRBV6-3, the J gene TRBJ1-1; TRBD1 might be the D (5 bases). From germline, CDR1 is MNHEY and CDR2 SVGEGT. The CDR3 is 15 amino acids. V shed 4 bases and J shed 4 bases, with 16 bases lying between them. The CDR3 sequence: CASSFSSRGGTEAFF. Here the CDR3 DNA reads TGTGCCAGCAGTTTTTCTTCACGGGGGGGCACTGAAGCTTTCTTT.

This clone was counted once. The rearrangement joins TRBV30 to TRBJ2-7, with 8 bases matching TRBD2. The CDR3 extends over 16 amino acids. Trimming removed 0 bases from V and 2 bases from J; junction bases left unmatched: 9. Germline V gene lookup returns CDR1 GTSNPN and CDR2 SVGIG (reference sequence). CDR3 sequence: CAWSVLGRGAPYEQYF. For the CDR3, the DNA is TGTGCCTGGAGTGTCCTCGGGCGGGGGGCTCCCTACGAGCAGTACTTC.

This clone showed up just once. The CDR3: CASSVAGYEQFF. The CDR3 nucleotides read TGTGCCAGCAGCGTCGCCGGGTATGAGCAGTTCTTC. V usage is TRBV12-3 or TRBV12-4 and J usage is TRBJ2-1; D is ambiguous. V was shortened by 6 bases and J by 8 bases, with 11 bases between the two germline ends. This CDR3 comprises 12 residues.

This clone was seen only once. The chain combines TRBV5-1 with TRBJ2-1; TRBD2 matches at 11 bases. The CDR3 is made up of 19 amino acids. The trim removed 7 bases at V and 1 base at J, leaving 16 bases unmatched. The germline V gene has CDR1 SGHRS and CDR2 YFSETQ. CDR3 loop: CASPPRGGRTSGSYNEQFF. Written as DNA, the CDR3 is TGCGCCAGCCCACCCCGGGGAGGGAGGACTAGCGGGTCCTACAATGAGCAGTTCTTC.

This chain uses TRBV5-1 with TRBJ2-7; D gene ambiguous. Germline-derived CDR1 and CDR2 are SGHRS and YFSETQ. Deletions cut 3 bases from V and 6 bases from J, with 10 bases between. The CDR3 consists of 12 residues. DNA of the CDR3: TGCGCCAGCAGCTCCCCCGGAGTCGAGCAGTACTTC. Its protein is CASSSPGVEQYF.

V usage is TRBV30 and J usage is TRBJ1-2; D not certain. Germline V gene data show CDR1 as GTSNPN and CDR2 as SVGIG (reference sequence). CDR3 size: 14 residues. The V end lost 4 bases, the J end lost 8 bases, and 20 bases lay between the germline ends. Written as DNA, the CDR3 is TGTGCCTGGACCCCAATGACCCCTCAGGAAGGCTACACCTTC. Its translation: CAWTPMTPQEGYTF.

The CDR3 is CAWSTVSGNTIYF. The DNA of the CDR3 is TGTGCCTGGAGTACGGTCTCTGGAAACACCATATATTTT. The chain carries TRBV30 and TRBJ1-3, with D uncertain. This CDR3 region has 13 residues. V shed 2 bases and J shed 0 bases, with 5 bases lying between them. Germline V lookup: CDR1 GTSNPN, CDR2 SVGIG (reference sequence). Complete variable domain (other parts from reference TRBV30 and TRBJ1-3): SQTIHQWPATLVQPVGSPLSLECTVEGTSNPNLYWYRQAAGRGLQLLFYSVGIGQISSEVPQNLSASRPQDRQFILSSKKLLLSDSGFYLCAWSTVSGNTIYFGEGSWLTVV.

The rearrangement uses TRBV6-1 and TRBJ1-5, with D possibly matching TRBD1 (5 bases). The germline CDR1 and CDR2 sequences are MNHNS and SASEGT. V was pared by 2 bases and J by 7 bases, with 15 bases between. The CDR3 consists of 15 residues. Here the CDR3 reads CASSERSGIGQPQHF. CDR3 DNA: TGTGCCAGCAGTGAACGGTCAGGGATCGGGCAGCCCCAGCATTTT.

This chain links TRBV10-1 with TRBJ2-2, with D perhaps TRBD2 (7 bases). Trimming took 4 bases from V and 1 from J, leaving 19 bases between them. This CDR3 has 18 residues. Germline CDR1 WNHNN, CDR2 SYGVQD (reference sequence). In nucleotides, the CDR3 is TGCGCCAGCAGTGTGGGGGGGCTGGGGGGACTGAACACCGGGGAGCTGTTTTTT. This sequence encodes CASSVGGLGGLNTGELFF.

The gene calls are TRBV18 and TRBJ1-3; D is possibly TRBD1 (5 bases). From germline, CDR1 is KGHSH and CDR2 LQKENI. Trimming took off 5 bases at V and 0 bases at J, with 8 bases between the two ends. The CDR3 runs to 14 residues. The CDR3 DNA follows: TGTGCCAGCTCAGCAGGGAACTCTGGAAACACCATATATTTT. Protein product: CASSAGNSGNTIYF.

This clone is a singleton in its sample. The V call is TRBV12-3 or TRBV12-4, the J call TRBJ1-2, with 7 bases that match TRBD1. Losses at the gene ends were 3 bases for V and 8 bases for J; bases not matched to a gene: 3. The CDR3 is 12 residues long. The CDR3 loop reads CASSFTGEGYTF. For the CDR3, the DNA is TGTGCCAGCAGTTTTACAGGGGAAGGCTACACCTTC.